A single sample is the source of the 23 T cell receptor beta chains below, sequenced in a study of CD8 T cells in ankylosing spondylitis. Whole-study findings and limits: In ankylosing spondylitis blood, a motif of roughly 8 highly homologous TCR beta variants appeared characteristic.

TCRdb recomputed calls from the 5' RACE reads with MiXCR, one row per CDR3 protein. The sample lists 220,000 or so distinct CDR3 sequences; about a sixth were seen once. Their cognate antigens are unknown. The sample comprised blood, either unsorted or a sorted T cell fraction (not recorded which). Receptors originate from a male donor with ankylosing spondylitis.

This clonotype has at least ten counts. The chain couples TRBV20-1 to TRBJ2-7; unclear D gene. The CDR3 is 15 residues long. The ends were cut back, 0 bases at V and 0 bases at J, with 12 bases in the middle. Germline V gene lookup returns CDR1 DFQATT and CDR2 SNEGSKA (reference sequence). The CDR3: CSARDLQRSSYEQYF. For the CDR3, the DNA is TGCAGTGCTAGAGATCTCCAGCGATCCTCCTACGAGCAGTACTTC.

This clonotype was picked up a small number of times. The chain employs TRBV11-2 and TRBJ2-4; D tentatively fits TRBD1 or TRBD2 (5 bases each). The CDR3 extends over 13 amino acids. Germline V gene sequence: CDR1 SGHAT, CDR2 FQNNGV. V was cut by 5 bases and J by 5 bases, with 10 bases left in between. CDR3 DNA sequence: TGTGCCAGCAGCACCGGGACGGAAAACATTCAGTACTTC. Protein: CASSTGTENIQYF.

In its sample, this clonotype was seen a few times. The chain recombines TRBV6-1 with TRBJ1-1; D gene unclear. The CDR3 runs 13 residues. V was clipped by 4 bases and J by 1 base, with 7 bases between them. Germline CDR1 MNHNS, CDR2 SASEGT. The chain's CDR3 is CASSGAGNTEAFF. The CDR3 nucleotides are TGTGCCAGCAGTGGGGCAGGGAACACTGAAGCTTTCTTT.

This clonotype was detected many times. This chain links TRBV12-3 or TRBV12-4 with TRBJ1-1; 8 nucleotides align to TRBD1. Trimming removed 2 bases from V and 4 bases from J; junction bases left unmatched: 3. The CDR3 runs to 14 residues. The CDR3 spells CASSLQGAGTEAFF. The CDR3 DNA sequence: TGTGCCAGCAGTTTACAGGGGGCTGGCACTGAAGCTTTCTTT.

This clonotype was counted many times. J is TRBJ2-1 and V is TRBV29-1, with TRBD1 identical over 9 bases. CDR1 is SQVTM, CDR2 ANQGSEA, per germline. Losses at the gene ends were 1 base for V and 8 bases for J; bases not matched to a gene: 6. The CDR3 length is 14 residues. CDR3 protein: CSVEVGQGWDEQFF. The CDR3 coding sequence is TGCAGCGTTGAAGTGGGACAGGGATGGGATGAGCAGTTCTTC.

This clonotype was seen once. An end of the junction differs from the germline gene, which may be a read error. This rearrangement joins TRBV20-1 to TRBJ2-1, with TRBD2 matching 12 bases. From germline, CDR1 is DFQATT and CDR2 SNEGSKA (reference sequence). CDR3 length: 16 amino acids. The DNA of the CDR3 is TGCTGTGCTAGGGTTCTAGCGGGAGGGCCGTTTAGTGAGCAGTTCTTC. Its protein is CCARVLAGGPFSEQFF.

This clonotype was observed many times. The V and J genes are TRBV24-1 and TRBJ2-3; 7 bases line up with TRBD2. The CDR3 length is 16 residues. V was clipped by 5 bases and J by 5 bases; unmatched bases: 12. The V gene's germline CDR1 is KGHDR and CDR2 SFDVKD. CDR3 amino acids: CATSVPTSLGEDTQYF. The CDR3, as DNA: TGTGCCACCAGTGTCCCGACTAGCTTGGGAGAAGATACGCAGTATTTT.

The CDR3 spells CSARGQGVEQYF. The CDR3 DNA follows: TGCAGTGCCAGGGGACAGGGTGTTGAGCAGTACTTC. The chain links TRBV20-1 to TRBJ2-7; 9 bases fit TRBD1. The germline V gene has CDR1 DFQATT and CDR2 SNEGSKA (reference sequence). Trimming removed 6 bases from V and 7 bases from J; junction bases left unmatched: 7. The CDR3 sequence is 12 residues long.

This clonotype was seen more than once but under ten times. This rearrangement joins TRBV9 to TRBJ2-5, with TRBD2 matching 14 bases. The CDR3 is 16 residues long. V trimming: 3 bases; J trimming: 5 bases; junction bases outside the gene matches: 6. The V gene's germline CDR1 is SGDLS and CDR2 YYNGEE. This CDR3 reads CASSETSGGAVETQYF. CDR3 DNA sequence: TGTGCCAGCAGCGAGACTAGCGGGGGGGCCGTGGAGACCCAGTACTTC.

The chain has TRBV7-9 and TRBJ2-5; 9 positions agree with TRBD2. Losses at the gene ends were 5 bases for V and 3 bases for J; bases not matched to a gene: 4. Germline V CDR1 and CDR2: SEHNR, FQNEAQ (reference sequence). CDR3 length equals 14 residues. The CDR3 DNA follows: TGTGCCAGCAGCCAGAGACTAGCGGAAGAGACCCAGTACTTC. Amino acid sequence: CASSQRLAEETQYF.

The chain combines TRBV6-5 with TRBJ1-2; the D is unclear. The V gene lost 0 bases and the J gene lost 8 bases, with 13 bases spanning the gap. From germline, CDR1 is MNHEY and CDR2 SVGAGI. This CDR3 is 14 amino acids long. CDR3 bases: TGTGCCAGCAGTTACTCCCGGGAGGCCTCCGGCTACACCTTC. It is translated as CASSYSREASGYTF.

This clonotype has more than one count but fewer than ten. The chain combines TRBV29-1 with TRBJ1-1; 8 nucleotides match TRBD1. This CDR3 has 13 amino acids. Germline trimming cut 6 bases from V and 5 bases from J; bases unmatched to any gene: 8. The germline gives CDR1 SQVTM, CDR2 ANQGSEA. The chain's CDR3 is CSVITGGRTEAFF. DNA for the CDR3: TGCAGCGTAATCACAGGGGGTCGAACTGAAGCTTTCTTT.

In this sample, this clonotype turned up a few times. V and J are TRBV2 and TRBJ1-1; D may be TRBD1 (6 bases). The CDR3 contains 15 residues. CDR1 SNHLY and CDR2 FYNNEI come from the germline V gene. Trimming took 2 bases from V and 0 from J, leaving 10 bases between them. The CDR3 is CASSERGHLNTEAFF. The CDR3 coding sequence is TGTGCCAGCAGTGAAAGGGGACACTTGAACACTGAAGCTTTCTTT.

DNA of the CDR3: TGTGCCAGCAGCCAAGTGTTCGGCGCCCAGGGCAATGAGCAGTTCTTC. This codes for CASSQVFGAQGNEQFF. The chain combines TRBV14 with TRBJ2-1; tentative D call: TRBD1 (5 bases). Germline V gives CDR1 SGHDN, CDR2 FVKESK. V was trimmed by 1 base and J by 6 bases, leaving 16 bases between them. The CDR3 extends over 16 amino acids.

This clonotype showed up many times. V usage is TRBV25-1 and J usage is TRBJ2-5; 11 nucleotides agree with TRBD2. J lost 5 bases, V lost 1 base, and 15 bases had no gene match. The length of the CDR3 is 19 residues. CDR1 and CDR2 (germline): MGHDK, SYGVNS. CDR3 loop: CASSELALAGVGYGETQYF. In DNA form, the CDR3 reads TGTGCCAGCAGTGAATTAGCACTAGCGGGGGTTGGGTATGGGGAGACCCAGTACTTC.

This clonotype has a count of ten or more. The chain has TRBV12-3 or TRBV12-4 and TRBJ2-2; D may be TRBD1 (5 bases). This CDR3 has 11 residues. Deletions cut 5 bases from V and 8 bases from J, with 6 bases between. CDR3 loop: CASSPGGELFF. Here the CDR3 DNA reads TGTGCCAGCAGTCCAGGGGGGGAGCTGTTTTTT.

Here the CDR3 reads CSVEVSDRGSYEQYF. The CDR3 DNA reads as TGCAGCGTTGAAGTGTCGGACAGGGGGTCCTACGAGCAGTACTTC. The V call is TRBV29-1, the J call TRBJ2-7; 10 bases agree with TRBD1. The CDR3 is made up of 15 amino acids. V shed 1 base and J 1 base; nucleotides not matched to a gene: 4. In germline, CDR1 is SQVTM, CDR2 ANQGSEA.

This clonotype was seen ten or more times. The CDR3 DNA reads as TGTGCCAGCAGTTTCTTCTCTGCCTACAATGAGCAGTTCTTC. Protein product: CASSFFSAYNEQFF. This chain connects TRBV27 to TRBJ2-1; D uncertain. The CDR3 spans 14 residues. Germline CDR1 and CDR2: MNHEY and SMNVEV (reference sequence). Trimming shortened V by 3 bases and J by 2 bases, and 8 bases separated the two germline ends.

This clonotype was counted a few times. The rearrangement uses TRBV7-9 and TRBJ1-2, with 9 bases fitting TRBD1. Looked up from germline, CDR1 is SEHNR and CDR2 is FQNEAQ (reference sequence). CDR3 length: 16 residues. The trim removed 5 bases at V and 3 bases at J, leaving 10 bases unmatched. CDR3 protein: CASSLHPDRGDYGYTF. Written as DNA, the CDR3 is TGTGCCAGCAGCCTCCACCCGGACAGGGGTGACTATGGCTACACCTTC.

V usage is TRBV12-3 or TRBV12-4 and J usage is TRBJ2-1; the match to TRBD2 covers 10 bases. J was trimmed by 3 bases and V by 5 bases; bases with no gene match: 7. The CDR3 is 16 residues long. CDR3 sequence reads: CASSPPGLANYNEQFF. The CDR3 DNA reads as TGTGCCAGCAGTCCCCCGGGACTAGCGAACTACAATGAGCAGTTCTTC.

The CDR3 here is CASSLGRGVTGELFF. The CDR3 nucleotides read TGTGCCAGCAGCTTGGGGCGGGGGGTCACCGGGGAGCTGTTTTTT. The V call is TRBV11-2, the J call TRBJ2-2, with 8 bases that match TRBD2. There are 15 residues in the CDR3. Germline assignment: CDR1 SGHAT and CDR2 FQNNGV. The V and J ends lost 3 bases and 4 bases, in that order; junction bases with no gene match: 4.

The V call is TRBV11-2, the J call TRBJ1-3, with 7 bases aligning to TRBD1. Germline V CDR1 and CDR2: SGHAT, FQNNGV. The CDR3 is 16 amino acids. The V segment lost 5 bases and the J segment 0 bases; nucleotides outside the gene matches: 7. The chain's CDR3 is CASSTSTGLSGNTIYF. For the CDR3, the DNA is TGTGCCAGCAGCACCTCGACAGGGCTCTCTGGAAACACCATATATTTT.

The chain links TRBV9 to TRBJ1-2; no reliable D call. The CDR3 sequence is 14 residues long. Between the trimmed V and J ends, which lost 0 bases and 5 bases, there was a span of 11 bases. Germline V CDR1 and CDR2: SGDLS, YYNGEE. The CDR3 loop is CASSVGEELYGYTF. CDR3 nucleotide sequence: TGTGCCAGCAGCGTAGGGGAGGAATTATATGGCTACACCTTC.